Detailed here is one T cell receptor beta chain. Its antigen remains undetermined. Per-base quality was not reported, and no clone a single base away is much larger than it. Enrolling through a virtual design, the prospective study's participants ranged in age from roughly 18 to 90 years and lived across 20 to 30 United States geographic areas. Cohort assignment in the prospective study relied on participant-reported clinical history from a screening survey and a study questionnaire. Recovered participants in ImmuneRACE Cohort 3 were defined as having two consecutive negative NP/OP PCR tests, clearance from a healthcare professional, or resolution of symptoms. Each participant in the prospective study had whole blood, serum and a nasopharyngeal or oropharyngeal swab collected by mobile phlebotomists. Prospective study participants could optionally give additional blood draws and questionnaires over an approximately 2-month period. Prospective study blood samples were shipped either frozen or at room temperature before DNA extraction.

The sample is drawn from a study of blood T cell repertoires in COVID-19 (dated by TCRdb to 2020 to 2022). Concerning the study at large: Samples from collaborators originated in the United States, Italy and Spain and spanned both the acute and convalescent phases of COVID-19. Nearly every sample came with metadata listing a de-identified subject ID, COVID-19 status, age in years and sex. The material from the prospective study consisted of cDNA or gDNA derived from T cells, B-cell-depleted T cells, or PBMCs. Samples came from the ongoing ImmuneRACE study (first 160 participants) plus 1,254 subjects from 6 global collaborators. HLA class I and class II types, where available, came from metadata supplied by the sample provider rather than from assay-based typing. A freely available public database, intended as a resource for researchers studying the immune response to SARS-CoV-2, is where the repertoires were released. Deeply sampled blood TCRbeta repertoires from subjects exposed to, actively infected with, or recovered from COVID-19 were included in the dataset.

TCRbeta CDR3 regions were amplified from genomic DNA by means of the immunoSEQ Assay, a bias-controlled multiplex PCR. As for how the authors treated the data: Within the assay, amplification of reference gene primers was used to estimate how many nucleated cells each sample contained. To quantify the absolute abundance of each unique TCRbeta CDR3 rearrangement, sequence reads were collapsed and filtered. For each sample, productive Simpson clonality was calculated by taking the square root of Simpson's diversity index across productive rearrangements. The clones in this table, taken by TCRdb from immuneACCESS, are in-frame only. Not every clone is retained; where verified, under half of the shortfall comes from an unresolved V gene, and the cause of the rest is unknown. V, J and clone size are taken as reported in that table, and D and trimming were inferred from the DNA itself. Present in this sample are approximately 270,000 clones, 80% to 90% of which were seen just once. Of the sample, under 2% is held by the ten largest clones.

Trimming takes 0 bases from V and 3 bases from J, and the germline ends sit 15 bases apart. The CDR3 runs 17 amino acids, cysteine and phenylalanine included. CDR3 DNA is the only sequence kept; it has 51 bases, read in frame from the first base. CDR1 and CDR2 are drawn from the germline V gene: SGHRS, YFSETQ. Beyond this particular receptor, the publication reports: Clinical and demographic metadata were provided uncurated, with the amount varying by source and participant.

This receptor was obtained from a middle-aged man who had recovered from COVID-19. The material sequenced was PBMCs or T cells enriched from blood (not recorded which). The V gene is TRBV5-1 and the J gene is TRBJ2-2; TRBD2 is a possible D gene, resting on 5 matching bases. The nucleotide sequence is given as TGCGCCAGCAGCTTGGGCCCTAGCCGTTCGGACACCGGGGAGCTGTTTTTT. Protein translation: CASSLGPSRSDTGELFF.